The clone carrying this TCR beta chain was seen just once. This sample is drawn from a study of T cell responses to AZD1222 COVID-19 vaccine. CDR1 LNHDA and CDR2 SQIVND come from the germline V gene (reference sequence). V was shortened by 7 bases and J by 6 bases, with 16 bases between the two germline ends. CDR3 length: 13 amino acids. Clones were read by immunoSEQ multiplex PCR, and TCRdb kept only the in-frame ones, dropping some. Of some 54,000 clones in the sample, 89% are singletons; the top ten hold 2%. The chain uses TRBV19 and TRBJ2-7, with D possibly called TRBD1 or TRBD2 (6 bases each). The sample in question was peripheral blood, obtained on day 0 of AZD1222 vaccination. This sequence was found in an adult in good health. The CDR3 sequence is CASNKRGEREQYF. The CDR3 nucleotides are TGTGCCAGTAATAAGAGGGGGGAACGCGAGCAGTACTTC.